The 5 T cell receptor beta chains below come from one sample, sequenced in a study of CD8 T cells in Susac syndrome. When the RNA was reverse transcribed, random hexamers were used with an input of roughly 0.5 to 1 ug. Using its own MiXCR run on the immunoSEQ multiplex PCR reads, TCRdb lists one record per CDR3 protein. The repertoire holds about 80,000 distinct CDR3 sequences, with 94% as singletons. Sequenced sample: CD8+ T cells from PBMCs. Source of these receptors: a human donor with Susac syndrome.

The chain employs TRBV29-1 and TRBJ2-3; 8 nucleotides line up with TRBD1. Looked up from germline, CDR1 is SQVTM and CDR2 is ANQGSEA. This CDR3 is 14 amino acids long. Germline trimming cut 5 bases from V and 2 bases from J; bases unmatched to any gene: 6. Here the CDR3 reads CSVIRTGFTDTQYF. CDR3 nucleotides: TGCAGCGTTATCAGGACAGGGTTCACAGATACGCAGTATTTT.

The rearrangement joins TRBV4-1 to TRBJ2-6; 9 bases line up with TRBD1. After removal of 0 bases from V and 4 bases from J, the junction contained 7 bases not matched to a gene. Germline CDR1 reads MGHRA; CDR2 reads YSYEKL. CDR3 length: 18 amino acids. The CDR3 is CASSQDRTGGSGANVLTF. Here the CDR3 DNA reads TGCGCCAGCAGCCAAGATCGAACAGGGGGCTCCGGGGCCAACGTCCTGACTTTC.

The V gene is TRBV19, the J gene TRBJ1-5; 9 positions match TRBD1. The CDR3 runs 15 residues. Germline values: CDR1 LNHDA, CDR2 SQIVND (reference sequence). J lost 7 bases, V lost 6 bases, and 10 bases had no gene match. For the CDR3, the DNA is TGTGCCAGTAGGTTCCTCCGGGACAGGGACCAGCCCCAGCATTTT. Amino acids: CASRFLRDRDQPQHF.

The V call is TRBV5-1, the J call TRBJ1-2, with 7 bases lining up with TRBD1. With 4 bases clipped from V and 1 base from J, the junction kept 16 bases outside the gene matches. This CDR3 has 18 amino acids. Germline CDR1 SGHRS, CDR2 YFSETQ. DNA of the CDR3: TGCGCCAGCAGCCAGTTCGGGGGACAGCCCAATCTTAACTATGGCTACACCTTC. Amino acid sequence: CASSQFGGQPNLNYGYTF.

The chain uses TRBV5-1 and TRBJ2-3; D gene ambiguous. CDR1 is SGHRS and CDR2 is YFSETQ in the germline V gene. V shed 4 bases and J shed 2 bases, with 11 bases lying between them. The CDR3 spans 14 residues. Here the CDR3 reads CASSAGGVTDTQYF. The CDR3 DNA is TGCGCCAGCAGCGCCGGCGGCGTCACAGATACGCAGTATTTT. The complete variable domain, with remaining parts taken from reference TRBV5-1 and TRBJ2-3, reads KAGVTQTPRYLIKTRGQQVTLSCSPISGHRSVSWYQQTPGQGLQFLFEYFSETQRNKGNFPGRFSGRQFSNSRSEMNVSTLELGDSALYLCASSAGGVTDTQYFGPGTRLTVL.